This T cell receptor (beta chain) was captured by sequencing in a study of shared clonotypes between healthy human individuals. Study outcomes and limitations: Clonotypes shared by all four sorted-subset donors had higher generation probabilities than non-shared clonotypes. Even with large depth, rarefaction showed that sorted-subset sequencing was incomplete.

Points on this clone: Its antigen is unknown.

The V gene's germline CDR1 is SEHNR and CDR2 FQNEAQ (reference sequence). CDR3 length: 16 amino acids. V was cut by 7 bases and J by 0 bases, with 18 bases left in between. Assay used: immunoSEQ multiplex PCR; TCRdb lists only in-frame clones, some missing. The data show some 2.4 million clones, roughly 93% seen once. Sequencing used naive CD4+ T cells from PBMCs. Subset: CD45RA+ positively selected. The clonotype originates from a man between 18 and 29 years old in good health. Some clones in this sample may be carry-over from other donors' samples. The chain links TRBV7-9 to TRBJ1-1; maybe TRBD1 (6 bases). CDR3 in amino acids: CASTPRGGRMNTEAFF. The CDR3 DNA reads as TGTGCCAGCACCCCCCGAGGGGGGAGAATGAACACTGAAGCTTTCTTT.